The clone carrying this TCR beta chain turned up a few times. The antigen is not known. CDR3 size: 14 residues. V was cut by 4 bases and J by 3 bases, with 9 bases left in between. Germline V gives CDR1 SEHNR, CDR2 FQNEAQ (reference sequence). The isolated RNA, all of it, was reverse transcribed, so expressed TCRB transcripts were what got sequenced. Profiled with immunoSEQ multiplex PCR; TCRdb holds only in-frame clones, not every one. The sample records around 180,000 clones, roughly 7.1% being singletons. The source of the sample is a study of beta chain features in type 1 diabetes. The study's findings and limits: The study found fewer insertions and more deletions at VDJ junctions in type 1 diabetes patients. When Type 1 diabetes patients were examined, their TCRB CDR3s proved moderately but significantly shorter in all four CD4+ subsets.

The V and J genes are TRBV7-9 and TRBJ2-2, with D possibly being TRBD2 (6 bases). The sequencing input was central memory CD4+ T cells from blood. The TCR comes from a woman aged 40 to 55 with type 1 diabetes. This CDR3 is CASSWGGDTGELFF. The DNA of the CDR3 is TGTGCCAGCAGCTGGGGCGGGGACACCGGGGAGCTGTTTTTT.